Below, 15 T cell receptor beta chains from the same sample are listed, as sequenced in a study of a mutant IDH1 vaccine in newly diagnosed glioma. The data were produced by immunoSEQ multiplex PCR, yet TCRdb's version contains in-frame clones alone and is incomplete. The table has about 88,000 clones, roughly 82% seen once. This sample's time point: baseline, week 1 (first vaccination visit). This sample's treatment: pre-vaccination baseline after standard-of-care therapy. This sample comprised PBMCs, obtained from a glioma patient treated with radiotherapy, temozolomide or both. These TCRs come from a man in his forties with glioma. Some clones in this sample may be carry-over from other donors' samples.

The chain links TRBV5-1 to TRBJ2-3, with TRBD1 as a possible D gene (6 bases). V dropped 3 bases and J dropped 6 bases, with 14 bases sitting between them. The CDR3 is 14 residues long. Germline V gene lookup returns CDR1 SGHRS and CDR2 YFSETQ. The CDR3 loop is CASSSRPQGDTQYF. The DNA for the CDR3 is TGCGCCAGCAGCTCCCGACCCCAGGGGGATACGCAGTATTTT.

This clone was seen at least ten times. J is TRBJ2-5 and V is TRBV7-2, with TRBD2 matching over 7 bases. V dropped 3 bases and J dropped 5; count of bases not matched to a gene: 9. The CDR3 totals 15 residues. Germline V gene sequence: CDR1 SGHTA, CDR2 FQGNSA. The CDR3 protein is CASSLGRGTVETQYF. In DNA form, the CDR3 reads TGTGCCAGCAGCTTGGGGCGGGGGACGGTGGAGACCCAGTACTTC. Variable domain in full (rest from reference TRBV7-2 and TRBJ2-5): GAGVSQSPSNKVTEKGKDVELRCDPISGHTALYWYRQSLGQGLEFLIYFQGNSAPDKSGLPSDRFSAERTGGSVSTLTIQRTQQEDSAVYLCASSLGRGTVETQYFGPGTRLLVL.

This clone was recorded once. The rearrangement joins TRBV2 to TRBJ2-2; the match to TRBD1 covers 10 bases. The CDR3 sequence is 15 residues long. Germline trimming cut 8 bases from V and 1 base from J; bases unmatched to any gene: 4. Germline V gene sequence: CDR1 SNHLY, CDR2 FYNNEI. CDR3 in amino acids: CASSGQGENTGELFF. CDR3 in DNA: TGTGCCAGCTCAGGACAGGGGGAGAACACCGGGGAGCTGTTTTTT.

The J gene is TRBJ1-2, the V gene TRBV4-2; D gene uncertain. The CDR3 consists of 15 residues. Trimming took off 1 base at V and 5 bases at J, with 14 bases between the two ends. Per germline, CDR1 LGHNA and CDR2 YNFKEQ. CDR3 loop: CASSQVGGRGYGYTF. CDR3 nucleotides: TGTGCCAGCAGCCAAGTAGGAGGGCGCGGGTATGGCTACACCTTC.

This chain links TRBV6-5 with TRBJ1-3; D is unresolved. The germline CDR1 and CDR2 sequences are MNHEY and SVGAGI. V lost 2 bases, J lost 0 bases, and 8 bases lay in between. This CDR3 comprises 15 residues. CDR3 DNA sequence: TGTGCCAGCAGTTACACCCAGGACTCTGGAAACACCATATATTTT. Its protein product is CASSYTQDSGNTIYF.

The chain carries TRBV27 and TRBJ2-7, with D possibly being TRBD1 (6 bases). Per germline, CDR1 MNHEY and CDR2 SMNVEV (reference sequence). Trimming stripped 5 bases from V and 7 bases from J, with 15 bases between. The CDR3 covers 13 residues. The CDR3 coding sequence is TGTGCCAGCAGTCCCACAGGGAAGCGGGAGCAGTACTTC. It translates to CASSPTGKREQYF.

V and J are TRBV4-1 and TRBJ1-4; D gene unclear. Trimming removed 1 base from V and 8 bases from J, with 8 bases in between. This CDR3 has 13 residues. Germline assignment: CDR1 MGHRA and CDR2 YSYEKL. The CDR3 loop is CASSQVSNEKLFF. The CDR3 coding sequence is TGCGCCAGCAGCCAAGTGTCGAACGAAAAACTGTTTTTT.

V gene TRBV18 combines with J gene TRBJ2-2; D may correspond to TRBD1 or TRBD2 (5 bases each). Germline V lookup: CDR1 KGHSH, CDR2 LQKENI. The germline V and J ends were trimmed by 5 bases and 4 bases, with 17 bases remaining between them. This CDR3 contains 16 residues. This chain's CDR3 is CASSASRGPSTGELFF. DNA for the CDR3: TGTGCCAGCTCAGCGTCGAGGGGCCCCAGCACCGGGGAGCTGTTTTTT.

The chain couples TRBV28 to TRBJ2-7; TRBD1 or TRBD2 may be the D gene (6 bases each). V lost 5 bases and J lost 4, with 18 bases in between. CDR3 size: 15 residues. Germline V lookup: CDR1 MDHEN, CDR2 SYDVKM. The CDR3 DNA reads TGTGCCAGCAGTCCTCCGGGGGCAGGGTATTACGAGCAGTACTTC. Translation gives CASSPPGAGYYEQYF. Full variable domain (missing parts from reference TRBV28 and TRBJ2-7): DVKVTQSSRYLVKRTGEKVFLECVQDMDHENMFWYRQDPGLGLRLIYFSYDVKMKEKGDIPEGYSVSREKKERFSLILESASTNQTSMYLCASSPPGAGYYEQYFGPGTRLTVT.

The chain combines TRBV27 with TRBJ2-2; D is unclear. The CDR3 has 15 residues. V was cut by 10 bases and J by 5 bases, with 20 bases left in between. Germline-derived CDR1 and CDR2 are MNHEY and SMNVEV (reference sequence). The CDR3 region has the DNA TGTGCCACCTCCCCAAAGGGAAGTGTGACCGGGGAGCTGTTTTTT. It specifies CATSPKGSVTGELFF.

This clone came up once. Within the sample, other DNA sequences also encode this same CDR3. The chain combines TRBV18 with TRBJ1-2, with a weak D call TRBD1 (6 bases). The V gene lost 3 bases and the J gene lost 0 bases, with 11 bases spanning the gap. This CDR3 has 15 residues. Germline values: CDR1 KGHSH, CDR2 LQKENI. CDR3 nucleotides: TGTGCCAGCTCACCGTCAGGGGATACTAACTATGGCTACACCTTC. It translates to CASSPSGDTNYGYTF.

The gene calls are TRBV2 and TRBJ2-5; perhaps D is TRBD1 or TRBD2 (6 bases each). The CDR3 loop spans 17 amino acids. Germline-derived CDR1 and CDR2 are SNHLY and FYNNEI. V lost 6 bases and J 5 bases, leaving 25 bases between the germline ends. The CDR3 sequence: CASSAKPWTTQGETQYF. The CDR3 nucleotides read TGTGCCAGCAGCGCCAAACCTTGGACTACCCAGGGGGAGACCCAGTACTTC.

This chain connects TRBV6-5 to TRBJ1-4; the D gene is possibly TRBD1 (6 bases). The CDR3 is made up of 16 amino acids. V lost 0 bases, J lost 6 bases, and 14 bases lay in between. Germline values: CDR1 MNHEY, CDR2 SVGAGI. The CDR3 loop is CASSYSRGSGDEKLFF. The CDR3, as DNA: TGTGCCAGCAGTTACTCGAGGGGGTCAGGGGATGAAAAACTGTTTTTT.

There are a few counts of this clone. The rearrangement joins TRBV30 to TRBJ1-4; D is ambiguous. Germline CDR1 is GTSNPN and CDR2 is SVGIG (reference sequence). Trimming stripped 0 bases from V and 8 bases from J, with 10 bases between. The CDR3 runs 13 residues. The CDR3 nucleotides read TGTGCCTGGAGTGTAGCCAGGAGAGAAAAACTGTTTTTT. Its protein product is CAWSVARREKLFF.

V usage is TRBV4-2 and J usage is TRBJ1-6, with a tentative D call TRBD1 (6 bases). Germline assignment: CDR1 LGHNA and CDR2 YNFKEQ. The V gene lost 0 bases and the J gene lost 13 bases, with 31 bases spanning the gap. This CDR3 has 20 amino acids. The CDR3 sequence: CASSQEGGNLAGTPIFPLHF. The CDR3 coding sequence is TGTGCCAGCAGCCAAGAAGGGGGGAATCTAGCCGGGACGCCCATCTTCCCCCTCCACTTT.